The 18 T cell receptor beta chains given below trace back to one sample, sequenced in a study of T cell repertoires in cytomegalovirus infection. TCRdb reanalysed the reads using MiXCR and keeps one entry per CDR3 protein. Of hundreds of thousands of distinct CDR3 sequences in the sample, roughly 28% are singletons; the top ten hold around 20%. For these receptors, no antigen is known. The material sequenced was cultured PBMCs, taken from culture after CMV antigen stimulation. All receptors come from a human donor in good health (CMV status not recorded). Some clones in this sample may be carry-over from other donors' samples.

The sample holds a few counts of this clonotype. The DNA of the CDR3 is TGTGCCAGCAGCGTAGAGGCTAGCGGAGTTTCCTACGAGCAGTACTTC. Protein product: CASSVEASGVSYEQYF. The V call is TRBV9, the J call TRBJ2-7, with TRBD2 matching 7 bases. The V and J ends lost 0 bases and 1 base, in that order; junction bases with no gene match: 7. CDR3 length: 16 residues. Germline lookup yields CDR1 SGDLS and CDR2 YYNGEE.

This clonotype was seen at least ten times. This chain connects TRBV19 to TRBJ1-5; D is uncertain. Germline V CDR1 and CDR2: LNHDA, SQIVND (reference sequence). The CDR3 runs to 16 residues. Trimming left V 4 bases short and J 1 base short, with 14 bases between. The CDR3 DNA is TGTGCCAGTAGTAGACGGGTCGAGGCAAGCAATCAGCCCCAGCATTTT. The encoded protein is CASSRRVEASNQPQHF. The full variable domain, with the rest looked up from reference TRBV19 and TRBJ1-5, is DGGITQSPKYLFRKEGQNVTLSCEQNLNHDAMYWYRQDPGQGLRLIYYSQIVNDFQKGDIAEGYSVSREKKESFPLTVTSAQKNPTAFYLCASSRRVEASNQPQHFGDGTRLSIL.

This clonotype was recorded many times. V and J are TRBV7-2 and TRBJ1-1; D perhaps matches TRBD1 (5 bases). The germline V gene has CDR1 SGHTA and CDR2 FQGNSA. The CDR3 totals 14 residues. Trimming stripped 2 bases from V and 1 base from J, with 8 bases between. The CDR3 nucleotides are TGTGCCAGCAGCTTAAGACAGCGGAACACTGAAGCTTTCTTT. This encodes CASSLRQRNTEAFF.

The rearrangement joins TRBV15 to TRBJ2-1, with D possibly matching TRBD2 (6 bases). Germline V gene sequence: CDR1 LNHNV, CDR2 YYDKDF (reference sequence). V lost 4 bases and J 0 bases, leaving 13 bases between the germline ends. CDR3 length: 16 residues. CDR3 residues: CATSTLAASSYNEQFF. CDR3 coding DNA: TGTGCCACCAGCACGTTAGCGGCCTCCTCCTACAATGAGCAGTTCTTC.

V is TRBV7-3 and J is TRBJ2-1; D might be TRBD1 (6 bases). This CDR3 has 14 residues. Trimming cost V 5 bases and J 6 bases, with 14 bases left between them. Germline V gene sequence: CDR1 SGHTA, CDR2 FQGTGA. The CDR3 is CASSLQGEINEQFF. CDR3 sequence (DNA): TGTGCCAGCAGCCTACAGGGCGAAATCAATGAGCAGTTCTTC.

This clonotype was picked up many times. The rearrangement links TRBV7-3 to TRBJ1-1; D remains unclear. Trimming shortened V by 4 bases and J by 0 bases, and 6 bases separated the two germline ends. The germline V gene encodes CDR1 SGHTA and CDR2 FQGTGA. The CDR3 length is 13 residues. The CDR3 DNA sequence: TGTGCCAGCAGCTCCGAGATGAACACTGAAGCTTTCTTT. It is translated as CASSSEMNTEAFF.

CDR3 loop: CASSLSTGSQGRRQQETQYF. The CDR3 DNA reads as TGTGCCAGCAGTTTATCGACCGGTTCCCAGGGAAGGCGGCAACAAGAGACCCAGTACTTC. The chain combines TRBV27 with TRBJ2-5; possibly TRBD1 for D (5 bases). The CDR3 is 20 residues long. Germline loops: CDR1 MNHEY, CDR2 SMNVEV (reference sequence). V shed 0 bases and J shed 2 bases, with 25 bases lying between them.

This clonotype was counted many times. This chain joins TRBV7-2 and TRBJ2-2, with D possibly matching TRBD1 (6 bases). CDR3 size: 16 residues. The germline V gene encodes CDR1 SGHTA and CDR2 FQGNSA. V lost 5 bases, J lost 0 bases, and 13 bases lay in between. CDR3 in DNA: TGTGCCAGCAGCCCAACGGGACATTCGAACACCGGGGAGCTGTTTTTT. It is translated as CASSPTGHSNTGELFF.

The rearrangement joins TRBV28 to TRBJ2-7, with 9 bases lining up with TRBD1. The trim removed 3 bases at V and 5 bases at J, leaving 2 bases unmatched. CDR1 and CDR2 (germline): MDHEN, SYDVKM. The CDR3 sequence is 13 residues long. CDR3 DNA sequence: TGTGCCAGCAGTTTGACAGGGGGAGACGAGCAGTACTTC. It yields the protein CASSLTGGDEQYF.

The J gene is TRBJ1-6, the V gene TRBV20-1; no firm D call. V lost 6 bases and J 7 bases, leaving 10 bases between the germline ends. This CDR3 region has 12 residues. CDR1 is DFQATT and CDR2 is SNEGSKA in the germline V gene (reference sequence). The CDR3 protein is CSARRTNSPLHF. CDR3 sequence (DNA): TGCAGTGCGAGACGGACCAATTCACCCCTCCACTTT.

This chain uses TRBV7-9 with TRBJ2-2; the D gene is possibly TRBD2 (6 bases). Germline CDR1 reads SEHNR; CDR2 reads FQNEAQ (reference sequence). The CDR3 totals 15 residues. The V end was cut by 4 bases, the J end by 1 base, with 10 bases between. The CDR3 bases are TGTGCCAGCAGCTCTTTCGGGGGGAACACCGGGGAGCTGTTTTTT. Translating gives CASSSFGGNTGELFF.

V usage is TRBV6-1 and J usage is TRBJ2-4; D perhaps matches TRBD1 (6 bases). Germline V gene sequence: CDR1 MNHNS, CDR2 SASEGT. There are 16 residues in the CDR3. The V end was cut by 2 bases, the J end by 4 bases, with 15 bases between. The CDR3 sequence is CASSEHRGTSKNIQYF. The CDR3 nucleotides are TGTGCCAGCAGTGAACATCGAGGGACAAGTAAAAACATTCAGTACTTC.

A few counts support this clonotype. J is TRBJ2-1 and V is TRBV19; tentative D call: TRBD1 (6 bases). From germline, CDR1 is LNHDA and CDR2 SQIVND (reference sequence). The CDR3 totals 17 residues. V was clipped by 1 base and J by 2 bases, with 15 bases between them. CDR3 amino acids: CASSIVNRVPPYNEQFF. CDR3 nucleotide sequence: TGTGCCAGTAGTATAGTAAACAGGGTCCCTCCCTACAATGAGCAGTTCTTC. Together with reference TRBV19 and TRBJ2-1, the CDR3 gives the full variable domain: DGGITQSPKYLFRKEGQNVTLSCEQNLNHDAMYWYRQDPGQGLRLIYYSQIVNDFQKGDIAEGYSVSREKKESFPLTVTSAQKNPTAFYLCASSIVNRVPPYNEQFFGPGTRLTVL.

Many counts were recorded for this clonotype. V and J are TRBV6-1 and TRBJ1-1; no clear D gene. The CDR3 sequence is 14 residues long. CDR1 MNHNS and CDR2 SASEGT come from the germline V gene. V gave up 6 bases and J gave up 1 base, with 12 bases separating them. The CDR3 loop is CASRTGDTNTEAFF. The CDR3 DNA follows: TGTGCCAGCAGGACGGGAGATACGAACACTGAAGCTTTCTTT.

The genes are TRBV19 and TRBJ2-2; 7 bases fit TRBD2. This CDR3 is 13 amino acids long. J was trimmed by 8 bases and V by 5 bases; bases with no gene match: 5. Germline V gene sequence: CDR1 LNHDA, CDR2 SQIVND (reference sequence). The CDR3 loop reads CASSPGRKGELFF. The CDR3 nucleotides are TGTGCCAGTAGTCCCGGGAGGAAGGGGGAGCTGTTTTTT.

This clonotype was seen repeatedly, ten times or more. The chain's CDR3 is CASSAGGGIGWKNIQYF. DNA for the CDR3: TGTGCCAGCAGCGCCGGTGGGGGAATCGGATGGAAAAACATTCAGTACTTC. The chain has TRBV5-6 and TRBJ2-4; D is possibly TRBD1 or TRBD2 (5 bases each). The CDR3 extends over 17 amino acids. V lost 4 bases and J lost 4, with 21 bases in between. Germline V gives CDR1 SGHDT, CDR2 YYEEEE. The variable domain in full, with the rest retrieved from reference TRBV5-6 and TRBJ2-4, is DAGVTQSPTHLIKTRGQQVTLRCSPKSGHDTVSWYQQALGQGPQFIFQYYEEEERQRGNFPDRFSGHQFPNYSSELNVNALLLGDSALYLCASSAGGGIGWKNIQYFGAGTRLSVL.

The chain recombines TRBV6-6 with TRBJ2-7; the match to TRBD2 covers 7 bases. Germline-derived CDR1 and CDR2 are MNHNY and SVGAGI (reference sequence). V trimming: 2 bases; J trimming: 3 bases; junction bases outside the gene matches: 7. CDR3 length: 15 amino acids. The DNA for the CDR3 is TGTGCCAGCAGTTACCTGCGGGAGACCCGCTACGAGCAGTACTTC. Its protein product is CASSYLRETRYEQYF.

This clonotype came up a few times. The chain recombines TRBV6-5 with TRBJ2-3; possibly TRBD1 or TRBD2 for D (6 bases each). V was trimmed by 0 bases and J by 0 bases, leaving 34 bases between them. Germline lookup yields CDR1 MNHEY and CDR2 SVGAGI. The CDR3 length is 24 residues. The CDR3 region is CASSYSGYSRGVLIRQASTDTQYF. The CDR3 DNA reads as TGTGCCAGCAGTTACTCGGGGTATTCGAGGGGGGTACTAATCCGTCAAGCTAGCACAGATACGCAGTATTTT.